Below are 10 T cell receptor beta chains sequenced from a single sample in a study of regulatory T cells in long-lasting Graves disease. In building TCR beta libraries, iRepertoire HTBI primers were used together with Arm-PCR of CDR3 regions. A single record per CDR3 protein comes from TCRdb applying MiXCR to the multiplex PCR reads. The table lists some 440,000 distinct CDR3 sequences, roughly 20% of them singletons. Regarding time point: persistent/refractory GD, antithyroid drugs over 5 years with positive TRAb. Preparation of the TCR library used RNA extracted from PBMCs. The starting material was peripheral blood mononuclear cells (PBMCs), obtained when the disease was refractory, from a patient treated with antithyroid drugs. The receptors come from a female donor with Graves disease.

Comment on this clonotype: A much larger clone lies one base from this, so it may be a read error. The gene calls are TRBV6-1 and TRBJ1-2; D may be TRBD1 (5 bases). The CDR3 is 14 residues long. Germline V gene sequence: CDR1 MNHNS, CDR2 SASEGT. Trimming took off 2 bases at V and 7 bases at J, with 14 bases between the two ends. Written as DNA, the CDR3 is TGTGCCAGCAGTGAAACGGGGCGCACCTGTGGCTACACCTTC. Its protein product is CASSETGRTCGYTF.

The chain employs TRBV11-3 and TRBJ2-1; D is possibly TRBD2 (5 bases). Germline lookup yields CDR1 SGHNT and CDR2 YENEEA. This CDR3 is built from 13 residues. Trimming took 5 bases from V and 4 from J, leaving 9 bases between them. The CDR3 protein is CASSHRGYNEQFF. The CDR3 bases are TGTGCCAGCAGCCACCGAGGGTACAATGAGCAGTTCTTC. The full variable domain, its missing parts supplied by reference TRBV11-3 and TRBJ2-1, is EAGVVQSPRYKIIEKKQPVAFWCNPISGHNTLYWYLQNLGQGPELLIRYENEEAVDDSQLPKDRFSAERLKGVDSTLKIQPAELGDSAVYLCASSHRGYNEQFFGPGTRLTVL.

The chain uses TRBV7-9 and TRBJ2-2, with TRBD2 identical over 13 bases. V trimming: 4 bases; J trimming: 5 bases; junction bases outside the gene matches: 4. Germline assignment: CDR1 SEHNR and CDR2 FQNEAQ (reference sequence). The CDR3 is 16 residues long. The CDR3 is CASSSGLAGATGELFF. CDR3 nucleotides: TGTGCCAGCAGCTCCGGACTAGCGGGAGCGACCGGGGAGCTGTTTTTT.

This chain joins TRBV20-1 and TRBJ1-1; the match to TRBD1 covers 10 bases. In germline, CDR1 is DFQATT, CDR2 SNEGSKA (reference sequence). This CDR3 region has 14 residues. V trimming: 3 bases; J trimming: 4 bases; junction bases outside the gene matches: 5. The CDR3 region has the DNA TGCAGTGCTAGCCCGGACAGGGGGGGCACTGAAGCTTTCTTT. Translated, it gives CSASPDRGGTEAFF.

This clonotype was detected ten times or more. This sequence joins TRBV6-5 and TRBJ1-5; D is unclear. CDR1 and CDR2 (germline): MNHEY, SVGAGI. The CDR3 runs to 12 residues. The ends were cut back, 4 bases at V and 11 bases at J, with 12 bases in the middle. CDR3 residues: CASSSTVFSQHF. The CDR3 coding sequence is TGTGCCAGCAGTTCAACAGTCTTCTCCCAGCATTTT.

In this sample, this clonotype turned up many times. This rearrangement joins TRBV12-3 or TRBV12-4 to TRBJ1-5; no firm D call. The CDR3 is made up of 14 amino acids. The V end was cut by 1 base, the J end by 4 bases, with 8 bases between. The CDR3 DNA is TGTGCCAGCAGTTTAGTTGGGGAGAATCAGCCCCAGCATTTT. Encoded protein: CASSLVGENQPQHF.

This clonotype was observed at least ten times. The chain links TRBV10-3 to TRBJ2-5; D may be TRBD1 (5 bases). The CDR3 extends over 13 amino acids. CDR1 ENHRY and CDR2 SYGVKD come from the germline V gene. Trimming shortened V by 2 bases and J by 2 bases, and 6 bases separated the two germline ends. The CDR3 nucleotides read TGTGCCATCAGTGAGAGGGGTCAAGAGACCCAGTACTTC. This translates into CAISERGQETQYF.

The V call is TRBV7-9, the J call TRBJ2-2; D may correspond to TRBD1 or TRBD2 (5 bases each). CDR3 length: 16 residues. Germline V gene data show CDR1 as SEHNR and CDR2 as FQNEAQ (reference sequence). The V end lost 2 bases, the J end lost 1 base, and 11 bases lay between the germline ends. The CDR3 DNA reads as TGTGCCAGCAGCTTACCGGGACGGATGAACACCGGGGAGCTGTTTTTT. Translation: CASSLPGRMNTGELFF. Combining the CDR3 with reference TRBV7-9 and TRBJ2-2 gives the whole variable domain DTGVSQNPRHKITKRGQNVTFRCDPISEHNRLYWYRQTLGQGPEFLTYFQNEAQLEKSRLLSDRFSAERPKGSFSTLEIQRTEQGDSAMYLCASSLPGRMNTGELFFGEGSRLTVL.

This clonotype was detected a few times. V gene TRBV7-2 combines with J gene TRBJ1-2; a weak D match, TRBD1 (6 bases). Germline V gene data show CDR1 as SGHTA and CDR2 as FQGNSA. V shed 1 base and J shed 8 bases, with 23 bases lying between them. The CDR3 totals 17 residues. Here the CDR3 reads CASSLETNDRPVWGYTF. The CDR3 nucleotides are TGTGCCAGCAGCTTAGAAACGAACGACAGGCCGGTCTGGGGCTACACCTTC.

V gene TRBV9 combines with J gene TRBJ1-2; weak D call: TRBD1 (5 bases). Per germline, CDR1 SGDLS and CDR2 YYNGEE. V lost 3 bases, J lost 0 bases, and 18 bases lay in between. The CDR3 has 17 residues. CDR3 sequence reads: CASSGGPGTVANYGYTF. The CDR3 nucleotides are TGTGCCAGCAGCGGAGGGCCCGGGACCGTCGCTAACTATGGCTACACCTTC. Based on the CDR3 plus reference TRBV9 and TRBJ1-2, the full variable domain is DSGVTQTPKHLITATGQRVTLRCSPRSGDLSVYWYQQSLDQGLQFLIQYYNGEERAKGNILERFSAQQFPDLHSELNLSSLELGDSALYFCASSGGPGTVANYGYTFGSGTRLTVV.